The present entry profiles one T cell receptor beta chain with its context. Its specificity is unknown. TCRdb's copy holds only in-frame clones and misses some; the assay was immunoSEQ multiplex PCR. The table records approximately 97,000 clones, about two thirds of them present only once. These data belong to a study of shared clonotypes between healthy human individuals. Study context: Three plates were used per donor for CD4 naive, three for CD4 memory, two for CD8 naive and one for CD8 memory.

Study-wide findings and caveats: Among donors, clonotype sharing was expected to be affected by sequencing depth. Rarefaction exposed incomplete sorted-subset sequencing despite large depth. Shared clonotypes across all four donors exceeded non-shared ones in generation probability.

Trimming stripped 5 bases from V and 0 bases from J, with 17 bases between. Germline V gene lookup returns CDR1 PRHDT and CDR2 FYEKMQ (reference sequence). The CDR3 covers 17 residues. The specimen sequenced was memory CD8+ T cells sorted from blood. The subset was: CD45RO+ cells pooled with CCR7-negative TemRA cells. The clonotype originates from a young man in good health. V gene TRBV13 combines with J gene TRBJ1-3; no reliable D call. This chain's CDR3 is CASSPQDGVFSGNTIYF. Written as DNA, the CDR3 is TGTGCCAGCAGCCCCCAGGACGGAGTTTTCTCTGGAAACACCATATATTTT.